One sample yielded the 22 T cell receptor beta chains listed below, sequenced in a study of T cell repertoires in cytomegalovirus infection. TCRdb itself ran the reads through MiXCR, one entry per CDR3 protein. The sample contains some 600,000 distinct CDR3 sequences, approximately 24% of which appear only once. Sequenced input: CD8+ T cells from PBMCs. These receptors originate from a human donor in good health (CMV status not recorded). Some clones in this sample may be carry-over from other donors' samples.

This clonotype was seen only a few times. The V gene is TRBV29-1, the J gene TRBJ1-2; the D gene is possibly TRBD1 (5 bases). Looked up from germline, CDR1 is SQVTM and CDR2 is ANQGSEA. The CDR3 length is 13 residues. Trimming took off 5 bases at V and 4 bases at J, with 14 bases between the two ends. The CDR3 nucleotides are TGCAGCGTTTTTGAAGGGGTCCTCTATGGCTACACCTTC. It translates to CSVFEGVLYGYTF.

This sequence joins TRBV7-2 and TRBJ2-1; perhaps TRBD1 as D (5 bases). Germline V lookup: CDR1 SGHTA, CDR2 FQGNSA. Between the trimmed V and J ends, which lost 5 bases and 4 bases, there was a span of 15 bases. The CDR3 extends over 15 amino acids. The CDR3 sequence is CASSHIWGTYNEQFF. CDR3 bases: TGTGCCAGCAGCCACATTTGGGGCACGTACAATGAGCAGTTCTTC.

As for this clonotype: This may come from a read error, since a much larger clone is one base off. The CDR3 nucleotides are TGTGTCAGTTCTCGCATCAAGCGGGGGGAAAGGAGTGAGCAGTTCTTC. Protein product: CVSSRIKRGERSEQFF. V and J are TRBV7-3 and TRBJ2-1; 9 positions match TRBD2. Germline-derived CDR1 and CDR2 are SGHTA and FQGTGA. The CDR3 has 16 residues.

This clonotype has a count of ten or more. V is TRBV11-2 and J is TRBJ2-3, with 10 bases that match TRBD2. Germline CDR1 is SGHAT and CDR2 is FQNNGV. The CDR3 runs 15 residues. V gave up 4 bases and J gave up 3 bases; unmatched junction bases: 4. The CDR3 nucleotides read TGTGCCAGCAGCTGGACTAGCGGCCCTACAGATACGCAGTATTTT. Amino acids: CASSWTSGPTDTQYF.

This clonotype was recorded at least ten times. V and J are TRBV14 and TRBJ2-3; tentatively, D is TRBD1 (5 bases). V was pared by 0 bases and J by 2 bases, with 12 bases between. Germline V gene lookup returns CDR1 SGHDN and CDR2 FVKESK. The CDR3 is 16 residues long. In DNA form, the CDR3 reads TGTGCCAGCAGCCAAGAGAAGTGGGGCCCCACAGATACGCAGTATTTT. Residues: CASSQEKWGPTDTQYF.

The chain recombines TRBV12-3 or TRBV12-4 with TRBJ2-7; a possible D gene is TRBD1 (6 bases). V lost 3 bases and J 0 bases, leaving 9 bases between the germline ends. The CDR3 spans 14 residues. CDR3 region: CASSFTGLSYEQYF. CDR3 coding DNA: TGTGCCAGCAGTTTCACAGGGCTCTCCTACGAGCAGTACTTC.

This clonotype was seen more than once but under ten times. This chain's CDR3 is CASSQDSGAATEAFF. The DNA of the CDR3 is TGCGCCAGCAGCCAAGATTCGGGGGCGGCCACTGAAGCTTTCTTT. V and J are TRBV4-3 and TRBJ1-1, with D tentatively TRBD1 (6 bases). The CDR3 totals 15 residues. V was cut by 0 bases and J by 4 bases, with 12 bases left in between. Germline assignment: CDR1 LGHNA and CDR2 YSLEER.

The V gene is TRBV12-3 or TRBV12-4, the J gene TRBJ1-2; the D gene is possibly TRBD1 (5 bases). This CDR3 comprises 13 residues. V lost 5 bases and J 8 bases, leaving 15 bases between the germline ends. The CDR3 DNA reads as TGTGCCAGCAGTCGTGGGGGGGTTCTGGGCTACACCTTC. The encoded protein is CASSRGGVLGYTF.

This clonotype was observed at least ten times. CDR3 residues: CASSLGPTGTEAFF. Written as DNA, the CDR3 is TGTGCCAGCAGTTTGGGGCCTACGGGCACTGAAGCTTTCTTT. The V gene is TRBV12-3 or TRBV12-4, the J gene TRBJ1-1; possible D gene TRBD1, 5 bases. V was cut by 3 bases and J by 4 bases, with 12 bases left in between. This CDR3 region has 14 residues.

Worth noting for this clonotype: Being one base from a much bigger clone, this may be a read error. This CDR3 is CASSDLGGGSYNEQFF. The CDR3 DNA follows: TGTGCCAGCAGCGACCTTGGGGGGGGGAGCTACAATGAGCAGTTCTTC. The chain has TRBV7-6 and TRBJ2-1, with 7 nucleotides matching TRBD2. CDR1 and CDR2 (germline): SGHVS, FNYEAQ. Trimming removed 5 bases from V and 3 bases from J; junction bases left unmatched: 10. The CDR3 contains 16 residues.

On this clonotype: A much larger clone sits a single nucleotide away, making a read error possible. CDR3 region: CASSSPVGDFEQYF. The CDR3 nucleotides are TGTGCCAGCAGCTCCCCTGTCGGGGACTTCGAGCAGTACTTC. The rearrangement links TRBV7-9 to TRBJ2-7, with D possibly TRBD2 on 6 matching bases. This CDR3 is 14 amino acids long. The V end lost 4 bases, the J end lost 6 bases, and 16 bases lay between the germline ends. CDR1 and CDR2 from the germline V gene are SEHNR and FQNEAQ (reference sequence).

The CDR3 loop reads CASSRRGQGTDTQYF. The CDR3 DNA reads as TGTGCCAGCAGCCGAAGGGGACAGGGCACAGATACGCAGTATTTT. The genes are TRBV27 and TRBJ2-3; 8 positions agree with TRBD1. After removal of 6 bases from V and 1 base from J, the junction contained 6 bases not matched to a gene. CDR3 length: 15 residues. In germline, CDR1 is MNHEY, CDR2 SMNVEV (reference sequence).

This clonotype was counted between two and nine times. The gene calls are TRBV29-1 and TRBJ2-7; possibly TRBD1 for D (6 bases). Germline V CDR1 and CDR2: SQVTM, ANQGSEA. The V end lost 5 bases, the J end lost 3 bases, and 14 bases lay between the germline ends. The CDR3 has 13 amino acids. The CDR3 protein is CSVSGTLDYEQYF. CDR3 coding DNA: TGCAGCGTTTCCGGGACACTGGACTACGAGCAGTACTTC.

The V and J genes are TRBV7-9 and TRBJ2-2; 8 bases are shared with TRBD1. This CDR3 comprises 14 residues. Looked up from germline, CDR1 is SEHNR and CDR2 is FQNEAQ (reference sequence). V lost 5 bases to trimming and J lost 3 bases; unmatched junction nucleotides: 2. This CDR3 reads CASSVQGDTGELFF. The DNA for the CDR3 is TGTGCCAGCAGCGTACAGGGGGACACCGGGGAGCTGTTTTTT.

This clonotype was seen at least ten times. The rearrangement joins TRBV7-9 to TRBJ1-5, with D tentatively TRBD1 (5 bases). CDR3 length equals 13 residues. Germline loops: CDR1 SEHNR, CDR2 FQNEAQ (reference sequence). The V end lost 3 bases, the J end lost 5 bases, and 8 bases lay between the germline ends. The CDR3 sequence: CASSLTVDQPQHF. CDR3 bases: TGTGCCAGCAGCTTGACAGTGGATCAGCCCCAGCATTTT.

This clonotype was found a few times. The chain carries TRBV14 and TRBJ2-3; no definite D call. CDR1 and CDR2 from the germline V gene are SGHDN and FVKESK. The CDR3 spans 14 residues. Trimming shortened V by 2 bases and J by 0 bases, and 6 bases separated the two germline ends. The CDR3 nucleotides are TGTGCCAGCAGCCAAATTGACAGCACAGATACGCAGTATTTT. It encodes CASSQIDSTDTQYF.

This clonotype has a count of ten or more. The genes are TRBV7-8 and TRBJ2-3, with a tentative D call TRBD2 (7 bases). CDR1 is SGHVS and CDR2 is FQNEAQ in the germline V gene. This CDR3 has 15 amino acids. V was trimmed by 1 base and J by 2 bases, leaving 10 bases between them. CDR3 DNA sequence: TGTGCCAGCAGCTTAGGGGGGGGCCTCACAGATACGCAGTATTTT. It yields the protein CASSLGGGLTDTQYF.

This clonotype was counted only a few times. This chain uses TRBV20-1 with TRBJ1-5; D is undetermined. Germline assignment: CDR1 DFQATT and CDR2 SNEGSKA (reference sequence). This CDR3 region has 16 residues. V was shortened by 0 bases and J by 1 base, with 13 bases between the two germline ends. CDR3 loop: CSARDREGTSNQPQHF. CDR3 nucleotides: TGCAGTGCTAGAGATCGGGAGGGAACGAGCAATCAGCCCCAGCATTTT.

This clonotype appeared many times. The CDR3 protein is CASSAPGEPPAFF. The CDR3 DNA reads TGTGCCAGCAGCGCACCGGGAGAACCCCCAGCTTTCTTT. The chain employs TRBV7-9 and TRBJ1-1; D remains ambiguous. CDR1 is SEHNR, CDR2 FQNEAQ, per germline (reference sequence). This CDR3 is built from 13 residues. V was trimmed by 5 bases and J by 10 bases, leaving 17 bases between them.

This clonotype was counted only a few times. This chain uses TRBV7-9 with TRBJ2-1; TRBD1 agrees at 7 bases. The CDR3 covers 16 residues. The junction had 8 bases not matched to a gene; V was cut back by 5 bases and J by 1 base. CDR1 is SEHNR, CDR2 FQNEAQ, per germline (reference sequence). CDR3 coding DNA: TGTGCCAGCAGCAACGGGCAGGGGGATTCCTACAATGAGCAGTTCTTC. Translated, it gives CASSNGQGDSYNEQFF. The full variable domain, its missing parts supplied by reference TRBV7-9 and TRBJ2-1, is DTGVSQNPRHKITKRGQNVTFRCDPISEHNRLYWYRQTLGQGPEFLTYFQNEAQLEKSRLLSDRFSAERPKGSFSTLEIQRTEQGDSAMYLCASSNGQGDSYNEQFFGPGTRLTVL.

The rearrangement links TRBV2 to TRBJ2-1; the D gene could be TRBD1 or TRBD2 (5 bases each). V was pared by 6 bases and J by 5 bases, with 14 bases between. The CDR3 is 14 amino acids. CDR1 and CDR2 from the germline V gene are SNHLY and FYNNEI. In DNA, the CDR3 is TGTGCCAGCAGGAGGGGAAATCGGAACAATGAGCAGTTCTTC. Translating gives CASRRGNRNNEQFF.

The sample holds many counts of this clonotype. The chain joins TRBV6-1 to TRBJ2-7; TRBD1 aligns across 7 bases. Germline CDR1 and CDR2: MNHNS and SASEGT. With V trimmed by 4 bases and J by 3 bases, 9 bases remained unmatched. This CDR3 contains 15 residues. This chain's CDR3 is CASSGGQVRFYEQYF. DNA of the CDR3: TGTGCCAGCAGTGGCGGACAGGTGCGATTCTACGAGCAGTACTTC.